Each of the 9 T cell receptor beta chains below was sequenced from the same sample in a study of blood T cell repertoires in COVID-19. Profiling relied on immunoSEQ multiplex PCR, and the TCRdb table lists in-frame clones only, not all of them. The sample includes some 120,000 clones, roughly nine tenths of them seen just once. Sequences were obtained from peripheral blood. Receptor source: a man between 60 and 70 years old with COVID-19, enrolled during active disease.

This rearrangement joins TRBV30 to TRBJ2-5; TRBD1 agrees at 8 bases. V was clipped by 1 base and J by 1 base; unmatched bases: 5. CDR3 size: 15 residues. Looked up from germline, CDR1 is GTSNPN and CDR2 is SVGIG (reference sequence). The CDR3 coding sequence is TGTGCCTGGAGTGGGGGGACAGGACCCCAAGAGACCCAGTACTTC. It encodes CAWSGGTGPQETQYF.

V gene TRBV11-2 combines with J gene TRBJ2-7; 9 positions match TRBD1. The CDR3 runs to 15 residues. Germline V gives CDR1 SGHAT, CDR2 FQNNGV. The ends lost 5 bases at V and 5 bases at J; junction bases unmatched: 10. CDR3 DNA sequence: TGTGCCAGCAGCCCCCAGGGGACAGGGACGGACGAGCAGTACTTC. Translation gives CASSPQGTGTDEQYF.

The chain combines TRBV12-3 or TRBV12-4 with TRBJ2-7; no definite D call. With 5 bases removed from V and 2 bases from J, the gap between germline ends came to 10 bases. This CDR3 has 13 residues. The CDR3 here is CASSPRLPYEQYF. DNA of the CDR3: TGTGCCAGCAGTCCGAGACTGCCCTACGAGCAGTACTTC.

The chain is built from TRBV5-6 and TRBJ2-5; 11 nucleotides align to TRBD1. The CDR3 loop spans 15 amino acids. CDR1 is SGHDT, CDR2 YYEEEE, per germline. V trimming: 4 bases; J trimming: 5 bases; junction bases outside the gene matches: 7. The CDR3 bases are TGTGCCAGCAGCAGTGTGGACAGGGGGCATGAGACCCAGTACTTC. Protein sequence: CASSSVDRGHETQYF.

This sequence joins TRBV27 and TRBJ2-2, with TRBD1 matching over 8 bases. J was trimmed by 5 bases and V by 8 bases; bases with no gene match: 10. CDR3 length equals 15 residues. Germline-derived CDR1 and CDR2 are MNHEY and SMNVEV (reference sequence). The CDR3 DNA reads TGTGCCAGCGGAACGGACAGGGAATTAACCGGGGAGCTGTTTTTT. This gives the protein CASGTDRELTGELFF.

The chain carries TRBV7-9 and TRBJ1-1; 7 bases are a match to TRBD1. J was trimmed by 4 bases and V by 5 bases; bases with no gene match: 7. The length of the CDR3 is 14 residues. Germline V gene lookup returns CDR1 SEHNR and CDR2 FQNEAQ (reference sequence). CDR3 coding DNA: TGTGCCAGCAGCCATGAAGGGGGCCCCACTGAAGCTTTCTTT. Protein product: CASSHEGGPTEAFF.

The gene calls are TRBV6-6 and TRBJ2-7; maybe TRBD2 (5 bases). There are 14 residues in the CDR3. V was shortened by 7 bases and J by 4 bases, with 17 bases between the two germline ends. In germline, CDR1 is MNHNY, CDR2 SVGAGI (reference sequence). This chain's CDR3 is CASTRGLGKYEQYF. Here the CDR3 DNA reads TGTGCCAGCACCCGAGGGTTGGGGAAATACGAGCAGTACTTC.

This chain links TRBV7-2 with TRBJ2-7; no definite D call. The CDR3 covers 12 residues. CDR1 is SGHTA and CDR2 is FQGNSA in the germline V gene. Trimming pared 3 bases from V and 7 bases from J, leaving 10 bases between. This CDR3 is CASSLPLEEQYF. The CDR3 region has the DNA TGTGCCAGCAGCTTGCCCCTGGAGGAGCAGTACTTC.

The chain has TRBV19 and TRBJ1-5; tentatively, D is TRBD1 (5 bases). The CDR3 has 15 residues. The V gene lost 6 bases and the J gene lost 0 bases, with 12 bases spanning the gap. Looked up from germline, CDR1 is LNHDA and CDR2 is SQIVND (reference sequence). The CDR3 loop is CASRADSISNQPQHF. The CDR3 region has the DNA TGTGCCAGTAGGGCTGACAGCATTAGCAATCAGCCCCAGCATTTT.